Below, 28 T cell receptor beta chains from the same sample are listed, as sequenced in a study of CXCR3-negative and CXCR3-positive naive CD8 T cells. Whole-study results and caveats: TRB CDR3 hydrophobicity was greater in CXCR3-positive naive cells than in CXCR3-negative naive cells.

Through 5' RACE with UMI labels, the TRB cDNA libraries were prepared. After re-calling the 5' RACE reads, TCRdb lists one entry per CDR3 protein, DNA absent. Its clone listing holds about 6,900 distinct CDR3 sequences. Antigens of these TCRs are unknown. Sequences were obtained from naive CXCR3+ CD8+ T cells from blood. As for subset: CD45RO-CCR7+CD27+CD95- naive CD8+ T cells expressing CXCR3 (TNR3+). All receptors come from a human donor in good health. Some clones in this sample may be carry-over from other donors' samples.

The CDR3: CASSLGTAIQETQYF. This chain uses TRBV11-1 with TRBJ2-5; the D gene TCRdb calls, TRBD1, cannot be checked with no DNA. The germline V gene has CDR1 SGHAT and CDR2 FQDESV (reference sequence). CDR3 length: 15 amino acids. Drawing the rest from reference TRBV11-1 and TRBJ2-5, the complete variable domain is EAEVAQSPRYKITEKSQAVAFWCDPISGHATLYWYRQILGQGPELLVQFQDESVVDDSQLPKDRFSAERLKGVDSTLKIQPAELGDSAMYLCASSLGTAIQETQYFGPGTRLLVL.

In terms of frequency, this clonotype is medium-sized. The chain uses TRBV27 and TRBJ2-7; TCRdb indicates TRBD1, and absent DNA this call remains unverified. This CDR3 contains 11 residues. The V gene's germline CDR1 is MNHEY and CDR2 SMNVEV (reference sequence). The CDR3 spells CASIQGREQYF.

The rearrangement joins TRBV29-1 to TRBJ2-7; TCRdb proposes TRBD1, but this gene call is untestable without DNA. This CDR3 comprises 15 residues. CDR1 and CDR2 from the germline V gene are SQVTM and ANQGSEA. CDR3 loop: CSVEFGTEAHYEQYF.

The chain recombines TRBV5-1 with TRBJ2-7; TCRdb indicates TRBD1, and absent DNA this call remains unverified. Germline CDR1 reads SGHRS; CDR2 reads YFSETQ. The CDR3 length is 14 residues. The CDR3 region is CASSLAAGQYEQYF.

This clonotype is labeled medium-sized based on frequency. The V call is TRBV11-2, the J call TRBJ1-6. The CDR3 covers 12 residues. In germline, CDR1 is SGHAT, CDR2 FQNNGV. The CDR3 sequence: CASSLNPLTLHF.

This clonotype is medium-sized by frequency. The gene calls are TRBV6-5 and TRBJ2-5; as DNA is missing, the TRBD1 call by TCRdb cannot be tested. This CDR3 region has 14 residues. The germline CDR1 and CDR2 sequences are MNHEY and SVGAGI. CDR3 sequence reads: CASRSWTGGETQYF.

This clonotype shows up as medium-sized by frequency. V gene TRBV6-6 combines with J gene TRBJ1-1. Germline lookup yields CDR1 MNHNY and CDR2 SVGAGI (reference sequence). The CDR3 has 15 residues. The CDR3 loop reads CASSSPDRAYTEAFF.

The V gene is TRBV6-2 or TRBV6-3, the J gene TRBJ2-5; the TRBD2 assignment by TCRdb is unverifiable without DNA. The CDR3 contains 16 residues. Per the germline V gene, CDR1 is MNHEY and CDR2 is SVGEGT. CDR3 region: CASSYSISSSEETQYF.

The rearrangement joins TRBV3-1 to TRBJ2-5; TCRdb lists TRBD1, though no DNA is available to test this call. CDR3 length: 15 amino acids. CDR1 and CDR2 from the germline V gene are LGHDT and YNNKEL (reference sequence). Here the CDR3 reads CASSQGERGAETQYF.

V gene TRBV11-2 combines with J gene TRBJ2-3; TCRdb names TRBD2, which stays unverified in the absence of DNA. The CDR3 length is 14 residues. The V gene's germline CDR1 is SGHAT and CDR2 FQNNGV. CDR3 region: CASSFSGPTDTQYF. The variable domain in full, completed from reference TRBV11-2 and TRBJ2-3, reads EAGVAQSPRYKIIEKRQSVAFWCNPISGHATLYWYQQILGQGPKLLIQFQNNGVVDDSQLPKDRFSAERLKGVDSTLKIQPAKLEDSAVYLCASSFSGPTDTQYFGPGTRLTVL.

This rearrangement joins TRBV3-1 to TRBJ2-7. The CDR3 is made up of 11 amino acids. Germline lookup yields CDR1 LGHDT and CDR2 YNNKEL (reference sequence). The CDR3 loop is CASSQGGEQYF.

This clonotype is identified as medium-sized (0.01 to 0.1%) from frequency. The chain carries TRBV4-1 and TRBJ1-1; the TRBD1 assignment by TCRdb is unverifiable without DNA. The CDR3 runs 15 residues. Per the germline V gene, CDR1 is MGHRA and CDR2 is YSYEKL. CDR3 loop: CASSQVRQGNTEAFF.

The chain employs TRBV23-1 and TRBJ2-5; the TRBD1 assignment by TCRdb is unverifiable without DNA. TRBV23-1 is sorted into the ORF group, with uncertain function. The CDR3 is 14 amino acids. CDR3 sequence: CASSSIGGARTQYF.

The chain couples TRBV27 to TRBJ2-7; TCRdb's D gene call, TRBD1, goes unchecked for lack of DNA. The CDR3 spans 14 residues. Germline-derived CDR1 and CDR2 are MNHEY and SMNVEV (reference sequence). CDR3: CASSPGQGGYEQYF.

According to its frequency, this clonotype is medium-sized (0.01 to 0.1%). The chain is built from TRBV21-1 and TRBJ2-3; checking the TCRdb D call of TRBD2 is not possible without DNA. TRBV21-1 is assigned pseudogene status. The CDR3 consists of 14 residues. The CDR3: CASSIGRGTDTQYF.

The chain joins TRBV4-1 to TRBJ1-1; there is no DNA to check the TCRdb D call of TRBD1. The CDR3 runs to 15 residues. The V gene's germline CDR1 is MGHRA and CDR2 YSYEKL. This chain's CDR3 is CASSPQWTGVTEAFF.

This clonotype is medium-sized (0.01 to 0.1%) by frequency. The chain employs TRBV2 and TRBJ2-5; without DNA, the TCRdb call of TRBD1 cannot be checked. CDR1 SNHLY and CDR2 FYNNEI come from the germline V gene. The CDR3 length is 13 residues. CDR3 region: CASSDGQSETQYF. The full variable domain, completed using reference TRBV2 and TRBJ2-5, is EPEVTQTPSHQVTQMGQEVILRCVPISNHLYFYWYRQILGQKVEFLVSFYNNEISEKSEIFDDQFSVERPDGSNFTLKIRSTKLEDSAMYFCASSDGQSETQYFGPGTRLLVL.

This clonotype is labeled medium-sized (0.01 to 0.1%) based on frequency. The CDR3 loop is CSARVWGAYEQYF. V usage is TRBV20-1 and J usage is TRBJ2-7. CDR1 DFQATT and CDR2 SNEGSKA come from the germline V gene (reference sequence). The CDR3 totals 13 residues.

The rearrangement links TRBV21-1 to TRBJ1-4; TCRdb lists TRBD1, though no DNA is available to test this call. TRBV21-1 is flagged as a pseudogene. This CDR3 is built from 14 residues. The CDR3 sequence is CASSKEGTVGKLFF.

This rearrangement joins TRBV7-9 to TRBJ1-5. This CDR3 region has 14 residues. Germline V lookup: CDR1 SEHNR, CDR2 FQNEAQ (reference sequence). This CDR3 reads CASSLVAGNQPQHF.

By frequency, this clonotype registers medium-sized. The chain links TRBV7-2 to TRBJ2-1; TCRdb reports TRBD2, a call that lacks DNA to check it against. Germline CDR1 SGHTA, CDR2 FQGNSA. This CDR3 spans 12 amino acids. The CDR3: CASSLAHLRAFF.

The J gene is TRBJ2-2, the V gene TRBV10-2; the D call of TRBD2 rests on TCRdb alone, since no DNA is present to check it. Germline V gene lookup returns CDR1 WSHSY and CDR2 SAAADI. CDR3 length equals 15 residues. The CDR3 spells CASSDPGGSGGELFF.

The CDR3 spells CSASGGSYEQYF. The chain joins TRBV20-1 to TRBJ2-7. This CDR3 has 12 amino acids. Looked up from germline, CDR1 is DFQATT and CDR2 is SNEGSKA (reference sequence).

This chain links TRBV4-3 with TRBJ2-5; TCRdb gives TRBD2 as the D gene, but with no DNA this cannot be confirmed. Per germline, CDR1 LGHNA and CDR2 YSLEER. The CDR3 spans 14 residues. This CDR3 is CASSQRQAAGTQYF.

The chain carries TRBV29-1 and TRBJ2-7; TCRdb's D call, TRBD2, is unchecked because there is no DNA. CDR1 is SQVTM and CDR2 is ANQGSEA in the germline V gene. This CDR3 contains 12 residues. The CDR3 loop reads CSVEVDGPEQYF.

The chain combines TRBV28 with TRBJ2-3; the D call from TCRdb, TRBD2, cannot be confirmed without DNA. CDR3 length: 16 residues. Germline V gives CDR1 MDHEN, CDR2 SYDVKM. CDR3 amino acids: CASSPGGPKRRDTQYF.

The chain is built from TRBV5-6 and TRBJ2-3. The germline gives CDR1 SGHDT, CDR2 YYEEEE. CDR3 length: 11 residues. The CDR3 sequence: CASSNTDTQYF.

This clonotype counts as medium-sized by frequency. The chain carries TRBV6-1 and TRBJ2-1; there is no DNA to check the TCRdb D call of TRBD1. The CDR3 has 14 residues. Germline V gives CDR1 MNHNS, CDR2 SASEGT. CDR3 sequence: CASSAAQGGDEQFF.